What follows are 2 T cell receptor beta chains derived from one specimen sequenced in a study of CD8 T cells in ankylosing spondylitis. These receptors have no identified antigens. One entry per CDR3 protein, called by TCRdb with MiXCR from the 5' RACE reads. The sample holds under 950,000 distinct CDR3 sequences, roughly 19% seen once. Study-level findings and limits: In ankylosing spondylitis blood, a motif of about 8 highly homologous TCR beta variants appeared characteristic.

The sequenced sample consisted of blood, either unsorted or a sorted T cell fraction (not recorded which). Receptor source: a male donor with ankylosing spondylitis.

This clonotype showed up just a few times. The chain uses TRBV12-3 or TRBV12-4 and TRBJ1-2; D call uncertain. The V gene lost 9 bases and the J gene lost 8 bases, with 19 bases spanning the gap. The CDR3 is made up of 13 amino acids. This chain's CDR3 is CASRSEGVYGYTF. The CDR3 DNA reads TGTGCCAGTAGGAGCGAGGGAGTCTACGGCTACACCTTC.

This clonotype was counted only a few times. V gene TRBV5-1 combines with J gene TRBJ2-5, with D hard to call. The germline gives CDR1 SGHRS, CDR2 YFSETQ. Between the trimmed V and J ends, which lost 3 bases and 3 bases, there was a span of 9 bases. The CDR3 sequence is 13 residues long. CDR3 DNA: TGCGCCAGCAGCTGGTCTGACAAAGAGACCCAGTACTTC. It codes for CASSWSDKETQYF.